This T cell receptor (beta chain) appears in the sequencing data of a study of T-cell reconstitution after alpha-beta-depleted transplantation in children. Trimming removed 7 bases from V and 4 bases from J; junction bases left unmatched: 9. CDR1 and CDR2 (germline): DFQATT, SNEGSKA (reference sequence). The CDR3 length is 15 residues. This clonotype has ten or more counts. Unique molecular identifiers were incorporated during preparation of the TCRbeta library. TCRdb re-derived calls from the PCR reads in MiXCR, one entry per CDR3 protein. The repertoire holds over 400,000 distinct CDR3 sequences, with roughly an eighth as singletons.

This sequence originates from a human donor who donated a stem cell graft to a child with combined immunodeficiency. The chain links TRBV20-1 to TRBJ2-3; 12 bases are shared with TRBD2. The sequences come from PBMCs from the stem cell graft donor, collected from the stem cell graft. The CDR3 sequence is CSVSSGGAGSDTQYF. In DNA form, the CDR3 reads TGCAGTGTATCTAGCGGGGGGGCCGGGTCAGATACGCAGTATTTT.